This TCR beta chain was identified in a study of T cells in localized non-small cell lung cancer. Study-wide results and caveats: Median around 62 top-100 tumor clones were shared with paired adjacent lung.

Produced via immunoSEQ multiplex PCR; TCRdb's table is partial and in-frame only. The sample carries around 64,000 clones, 80% to 95% recorded once. A word on this clone: Its antigen remains unidentified.

The CDR3 sequence is 15 residues long. CDR1 and CDR2 from the germline V gene are SGHTA and FQGNSA. The J segment lost 15 bases and the V segment lost 7 bases, leaving 17 bases of the junction unmatched. This chain links TRBV7-2 with TRBJ2-1; TRBD2 matches 11 bases. This TCR derives from a man between 35 and 75 years old with stage I lung adenocarcinoma. Sequenced material: peripheral blood, taken before any cancer treatment. In DNA form, the CDR3 reads TGTGCCAGCACTTCGGTAGCGGGAGGGCCAAAAAAGATGTTCTTC. This codes for CASTSVAGGPKKMFF.